These 9 T cell receptor beta chains were all obtained from the same sample, sequenced in a study of blood T cells in healthy people across ages. Together with a sample-barcoded 5' primer, a J-beta primer mix was included in a second PCR lasting roughly 6 to 12 cycles. MiXCR was run by TCRdb on the 5' RACE reads, yielding one entry per CDR3 protein. The sample lists just over 800,000 distinct CDR3 sequences; around 68% were seen once. Sequenced material: blood. These TCRs come from a man between 25 and 39 years old in good health.

The chain carries TRBV7-2 and TRBJ2-7; D possibly corresponds to TRBD1 (5 bases). Germline V gene lookup returns CDR1 SGHTA and CDR2 FQGNSA. V was trimmed by 5 bases and J by 0 bases, leaving 14 bases between them. The length of the CDR3 is 15 residues. The CDR3 loop is CASSPWWGSSYEQYF. The CDR3 region has the DNA TGTGCCAGCAGCCCTTGGTGGGGCAGCTCCTACGAGCAGTACTTC.

The chain has TRBV7-9 and TRBJ2-3, with D tentatively TRBD2 (6 bases). Germline-derived CDR1 and CDR2 are SEHNR and FQNEAQ (reference sequence). V lost 5 bases, J lost 2 bases, and 17 bases lay in between. This CDR3 spans 16 amino acids. CDR3 nucleotide sequence: TGTGCCAGCAGCCACGCGGGGCAGGGATACACAGATACGCAGTATTTT. Amino acid sequence: CASSHAGQGYTDTQYF.

This clonotype has a handful of counts. V usage is TRBV12-3 or TRBV12-4 and J usage is TRBJ2-5; the D is unclear. V dropped 4 bases and J dropped 0 bases, with 3 bases sitting between them. The length of the CDR3 is 12 residues. The CDR3 spells CASSSNQETQYF. The CDR3 region has the DNA TGTGCCAGCAGTTCCAACCAAGAGACCCAGTACTTC.

This clonotype came up a few times. The CDR3 sequence is CATSDLTGRDEQFF. The CDR3 DNA sequence: TGTGCCACCAGTGATTTAACAGGGCGGGATGAGCAGTTCTTC. The chain links TRBV24-1 to TRBJ2-1, with D tentatively TRBD1 (6 bases). The length of the CDR3 is 14 residues. The germline gives CDR1 KGHDR, CDR2 SFDVKD. V was clipped by 1 base and J by 8 bases, with 11 bases between them.

This chain connects TRBV6-2 or TRBV6-3 to TRBJ2-6; D gene ambiguous. With 7 bases removed from V and 2 bases from J, the gap between germline ends came to 3 bases. The germline CDR1 and CDR2 sequences are MNHEY and SVGEGT. The CDR3 contains 12 residues. Here the CDR3 reads CASTAGANVLTF. In nucleotides, the CDR3 is TGTGCCAGCACGGCTGGGGCCAACGTCCTGACTTTC.

In DNA form, the CDR3 reads TGCAGTGCTAGGCGGGACGTCAGGGGGAATATAGATACGCAGTATTTT. Translating gives CSARRDVRGNIDTQYF. The rearrangement joins TRBV20-1 to TRBJ2-3; possible D gene TRBD1, 7 bases. Germline V lookup: CDR1 DFQATT, CDR2 SNEGSKA (reference sequence). The CDR3 consists of 16 residues. V was clipped by 3 bases and J by 5 bases, with 21 bases between them.

The chain carries TRBV27 and TRBJ2-7; TRBD2 might be the D (5 bases). The germline V gene has CDR1 MNHEY and CDR2 SMNVEV (reference sequence). This CDR3 contains 16 residues. With 4 bases removed from V and 3 bases from J, the gap between germline ends came to 19 bases. DNA of the CDR3: TGTGCCAGCAGTTGCTCAGACGGAAGGGAGTACTACGAGCAGTACTTC. Encoded protein: CASSCSDGREYYEQYF.

The gene calls are TRBV29-1 and TRBJ1-1; D is undetermined. The V gene's germline CDR1 is SQVTM and CDR2 ANQGSEA. Trimming left V 7 bases short and J 1 base short, with 13 bases between. This CDR3 region has 13 residues. CDR3 in amino acids: CSAKQRPNTEAFF. CDR3 DNA: TGCAGCGCAAAACAGAGACCGAACACTGAAGCTTTCTTT.

V usage is TRBV5-1 and J usage is TRBJ1-3; D is unclear. Per germline, CDR1 SGHRS and CDR2 YFSETQ. There are 14 residues in the CDR3. The V end was cut by 0 bases, the J end by 2 bases, with 6 bases between. This CDR3 reads CASSLDGTGNTIYF. DNA for the CDR3: TGCGCCAGCAGCTTGGATGGGACTGGAAACACCATATATTTT.